The 5 T cell receptor beta chains given below trace back to one sample, sequenced in a study of blood T cell repertoires in COVID-19. The assay was immunoSEQ multiplex PCR, and TCRdb's table has in-frame clones only and misses some. In the table there are approximately 180,000 clones, approximately 90% of which are singletons. The sample taken for sequencing was peripheral blood. The receptors originated from a woman in her sixties or seventies with COVID-19, enrolled during active disease.

This clone has only one observation. This chain connects TRBV20-1 to TRBJ2-7; D is undetermined. V lost 1 base and J 6 bases, leaving 4 bases between the germline ends. The CDR3 totals 10 residues. Germline CDR1 and CDR2: DFQATT and SNEGSKA (reference sequence). CDR3 DNA: TGCAGTGCTAGAGTGAGCGAGCAGTACTTC. Translated: CSARVSEQYF.

The CDR3 spells CATSRARQGHEQYF. CDR3 nucleotides: TGTGCCACCAGCAGAGCGCGACAGGGCCACGAGCAGTACTTC. The V and J genes are TRBV15 and TRBJ2-7; 7 nucleotides align to TRBD1. Germline V gene data show CDR1 as LNHNV and CDR2 as YYDKDF (reference sequence). The length of the CDR3 is 14 residues. J gave up 5 bases and V 1 base, and 5 bases lay outside the gene matches.

This clone is a singleton in its sample. This chain links TRBV7-2 with TRBJ2-7; 7 bases align to TRBD2. CDR3 size: 16 residues. V shed 4 bases, J shed 0 bases, and the junction held 9 bases outside the gene matches. Germline CDR1 and CDR2: SGHTA and FQGNSA. CDR3 nucleotide sequence: TGTGCCAGCAGCTCAATACGCGGCGGGGGCTCCTACGAGCAGTACTTC. As protein: CASSSIRGGGSYEQYF. Complete variable domain (other parts from reference TRBV7-2 and TRBJ2-7): GAGVSQSPSNKVTEKGKDVELRCDPISGHTALYWYRQSLGQGLEFLIYFQGNSAPDKSGLPSDRFSAERTGGSVSTLTIQRTQQEDSAVYLCASSSIRGGGSYEQYFGPGTRLTVT.

This clone was counted once. The rearrangement links TRBV27 to TRBJ1-1; 7 bases are a match to TRBD1. The CDR3 contains 14 residues. With V trimmed by 3 bases and J by 5 bases, 6 bases remained unmatched. Looked up from germline, CDR1 is MNHEY and CDR2 is SMNVEV (reference sequence). The CDR3 here is CASSFQGEGTEAFF. In DNA form, the CDR3 reads TGTGCCAGCAGTTTCCAGGGGGAAGGGACTGAAGCTTTCTTT.

V is TRBV30 and J is TRBJ1-1; 7 positions agree with TRBD1. Germline V gene sequence: CDR1 GTSNPN, CDR2 SVGIG (reference sequence). CDR3 size: 14 residues. V gave up 0 bases and J gave up 1 base; unmatched junction bases: 2. CDR3 DNA sequence: TGTGCCTGGAGTGTACGGGACAGGAACACTGAAGCTTTCTTT. This encodes CAWSVRDRNTEAFF.